Shown below are 13 T cell receptor beta chains from a single sample sequenced in a study of regulatory T cells. Study outcomes and limitations: In CD3G-deficient patients, conventional CD4+ T cells were enriched for hydrophobic CDR3 residues at positions 6 and 7.

The primer mix had 52 TRBV and 13 TRBJ primers. Sequenced by immunoSEQ multiplex PCR; TCRdb stores in-frame clones only, minus some. The data hold 25,000 to 40,000 clones, with nearly 95% observed a single time. These receptors have no known antigen. Sequencing was done on a sample of conventional CD4+ T cells sorted from blood. These receptor sequences come from a child aged 2 to 9 with CD3G deficiency.

The chain joins TRBV6-6 to TRBJ2-7; D gene uncertain. V was pared by 0 bases and J by 7 bases, with 13 bases between. The CDR3 is 14 residues long. Germline lookup yields CDR1 MNHNY and CDR2 SVGAGI (reference sequence). CDR3 residues: CASSYSTLGGEQYF. CDR3 nucleotide sequence: TGTGCCAGCAGTTACTCGACTCTTGGCGGAGAGCAGTACTTC.

J is TRBJ2-7 and V is TRBV6-6; D may be TRBD2 (6 bases). The CDR3 contains 11 residues. Germline V gives CDR1 MNHNY, CDR2 SVGAGI (reference sequence). V was trimmed by 8 bases and J by 4 bases, leaving 9 bases between them. CDR3 DNA sequence: TGTGCCAGCGGTGGGGGGTACGAGCAGTACTTC. This sequence encodes CASGGGYEQYF.

V is TRBV19 and J is TRBJ2-1, with TRBD2 as a possible D gene (6 bases). This CDR3 is built from 14 residues. From germline, CDR1 is LNHDA and CDR2 SQIVND (reference sequence). The ends were cut back, 5 bases at V and 3 bases at J, with 11 bases in the middle. CDR3 DNA sequence: TGTGCCAGTAGTGCCCCGGGACTCTACAATGAGCAGTTCTTC. Translation: CASSAPGLYNEQFF.

The V gene is TRBV28, the J gene TRBJ1-1; D is uncertain. This CDR3 has 13 amino acids. Germline V CDR1 and CDR2: MDHEN, SYDVKM. V gave up 5 bases and J gave up 0 bases, with 7 bases separating them. The CDR3 DNA sequence: TGTGCCAGCAGTCCTGGACTGAACACTGAAGCTTTCTTT. As protein: CASSPGLNTEAFF.

The V and J genes are TRBV14 and TRBJ2-3; TRBD2 might be the D (8 bases). Trimming removed 3 bases at V and 4 bases at J, with 14 bases between. Germline V gene lookup returns CDR1 SGHDN and CDR2 FVKESK. This CDR3 spans 15 amino acids. In DNA, the CDR3 is TGTGCCAGCAGCCAGGGTAGCGGGACAGCAGATACGCAGTATTTT. It encodes CASSQGSGTADTQYF.

The chain joins TRBV28 to TRBJ2-7; 7 positions match TRBD1. The CDR3 length is 16 residues. After removal of 1 base from V and 0 bases from J, the junction contained 6 bases not matched to a gene. In germline, CDR1 is MDHEN, CDR2 SYDVKM. CDR3 nucleotides: TGTGCCAGCAGTTTATCCGGGACAGTAAGCTCCTACGAGCAGTACTTC. This sequence encodes CASSLSGTVSSYEQYF.

This clone was counted once. The V call is TRBV18, the J call TRBJ2-5, with D possibly TRBD2 on 7 matching bases. Looked up from germline, CDR1 is KGHSH and CDR2 is LQKENI. The CDR3 totals 14 residues. Deletions cut 10 bases from V and 5 bases from J, with 20 bases between. DNA of the CDR3: TGTGCCAACCTCGCCGGGGGGCATCTGGAGACCCAGTACTTC. Protein sequence: CANLAGGHLETQYF.

J is TRBJ1-1 and V is TRBV5-1, with D uncertain. Germline-derived CDR1 and CDR2 are SGHRS and YFSETQ. V was cut by 3 bases and J by 4 bases, with 13 bases left in between. The CDR3 is 14 amino acids. The CDR3 protein is CASSSTVGSTEAFF. The CDR3 nucleotides read TGCGCCAGCAGCTCAACGGTCGGGAGCACTGAAGCTTTCTTT.

The genes are TRBV5-1 and TRBJ2-3; D unresolved. The CDR3 totals 15 residues. Germline V gene lookup returns CDR1 SGHRS and CDR2 YFSETQ. V was pared by 1 base and J by 1 base, with 10 bases between. This CDR3 reads CASSLYSPGTDTQYF. For the CDR3, the DNA is TGCGCCAGCAGCTTGTACAGCCCTGGCACAGATACGCAGTATTTT.

This clone was picked up a small number of times. The chain combines TRBV6-1 with TRBJ1-2; the D gene is possibly TRBD1 (6 bases). V was shortened by 4 bases and J by 5 bases, with 14 bases between the two germline ends. Germline V gene sequence: CDR1 MNHNS, CDR2 SASEGT. This CDR3 region has 14 residues. CDR3 coding DNA: TGTGCCAGCAGTGTCCAACAGGGTTGGTATGGCTACACCTTC. Protein: CASSVQQGWYGYTF.

The chain combines TRBV11-2 with TRBJ2-4; 7 bases fit TRBD2. Germline trimming cut 5 bases from V and 6 bases from J; bases unmatched to any gene: 13. The germline V gene encodes CDR1 SGHAT and CDR2 FQNNGV. The CDR3 totals 16 residues. Here the CDR3 reads CASSPTGREGLNIQYF. CDR3 DNA sequence: TGTGCCAGCAGCCCAACCGGTAGGGAGGGCCTAAACATTCAGTACTTC.

This clone was seen just once. The V call is TRBV5-1, the J call TRBJ2-1; 9 nucleotides line up with TRBD1. The CDR3 length is 15 residues. J gave up 7 bases and V 0 bases, and 5 bases lay outside the gene matches. From germline, CDR1 is SGHRS and CDR2 YFSETQ. This chain's CDR3 is CASSLEGQGGNEQFF. The CDR3 DNA follows: TGCGCCAGCAGCTTGGAGGGACAGGGTGGAAATGAGCAGTTCTTC. The full variable domain, in which reference TRBV5-1 and TRBJ2-1 provide the parts outside the CDR3, is KAGVTQTPRYLIKTRGQQVTLSCSPISGHRSVSWYQQTPGQGLQFLFEYFSETQRNKGNFPGRFSGRQFSNSRSEMNVSTLELGDSALYLCASSLEGQGGNEQFFGPGTRLTVL.

The chain joins TRBV7-8 to TRBJ2-2; 10 nucleotides match TRBD1. CDR3 size: 15 residues. Germline CDR1 and CDR2: SGHVS and FQNEAQ. V was clipped by 5 bases and J by 4 bases; unmatched bases: 4. The CDR3 DNA reads TGTGCCAGCAGCAGGGGACAGGGGCCCACCGGGGAGCTGTTTTTT. The encoded protein is CASSRGQGPTGELFF.